The 31 T cell receptor beta chains presented below share a single source sample, sequenced in a study of vaccination and CD4 T cells after COVID-19. The Oncomine TCR Beta short-read assay sequenced DNA from cultured CD4+ T cells. TCRdb recomputed calls from the PCR reads with MiXCR, one row per CDR3 protein. The sample includes more than 15,000 distinct CDR3 sequences, roughly 23% of them seen just once. Their antigens are not known. Stated treatment: roughly ten-day PBMC culture with coronavirus spike peptide pools or control peptides (ViraFEST assay). The sequencing sample was made of cultured CD4+ T cells from blood. Receptors were obtained from a human donor with COVID-19.

This clonotype is classed as medium-sized. The chain links TRBV28 to TRBJ1-3, with 7 nucleotides matching TRBD1. The CDR3 contains 15 residues. CDR1 is MDHEN and CDR2 is SYDVKM in the germline V gene. V gave up 6 bases and J gave up 4 bases; unmatched junction bases: 9. CDR3 region: CASSITGDIGNTIYF. For the CDR3, the DNA is TGTGCCAGCAGCATAACAGGGGATATCGGAAACACCATATATTTT.

The gene calls are TRBV19 and TRBJ2-3; 16 positions agree with TRBD2. The CDR3 runs to 19 residues. Germline V gene sequence: CDR1 LNHDA, CDR2 SQIVND (reference sequence). V lost 3 bases and J lost 2; bases outside the gene matches: 8. This CDR3 reads CASSMGTSGGARPTDTQYF. CDR3 DNA: TGTGCCAGTAGTATGGGGACTAGCGGGGGGGCCCGCCCCACAGATACGCAGTATTTT.

The chain combines TRBV5-6 with TRBJ1-3; D gene unclear. This CDR3 is 16 amino acids long. Trimming removed 3 bases at V and 0 bases at J, with 13 bases between. The V gene's germline CDR1 is SGHDT and CDR2 YYEEEE. CDR3 region: CASSYRQDYSGNTIYF. The CDR3 DNA sequence: TGTGCCAGCAGCTACCGGCAGGACTACTCTGGAAACACCATATATTTT.

Of note for this clonotype: Germline and junction disagree at one end, which may indicate a read error. The rearrangement uses TRBV20-1 and TRBJ1-5; D might be TRBD1 (5 bases). The CDR3 has 15 residues. CDR1 DFQATT and CDR2 SNEGSKA come from the germline V gene (reference sequence). CDR3 bases: TGCAGTGCTAGAGGTTTGAGGGGTAGCAATCTGCCCCAGCATTTT. It yields the protein CSARGLRGSNLPQHF.

By share, this clonotype ranks as medium-sized. The V gene is TRBV2, the J gene TRBJ1-5; the D is unclear. Germline CDR1 SNHLY, CDR2 FYNNEI. CDR3 length: 14 residues. The V gene lost 6 bases and the J gene lost 10 bases, with 19 bases spanning the gap. This chain's CDR3 is CASSESRSLKPQHF. In DNA, the CDR3 is TGTGCCAGCAGCGAATCACGATCCTTGAAACCCCAGCATTTT. Using reference TRBV2 and TRBJ1-5 for the parts outside the CDR3, the full variable domain is EPEVTQTPSHQVTQMGQEVILRCVPISNHLYFYWYRQILGQKVEFLVSFYNNEISEKSEIFDDQFSVERPDGSNFTLKIRSTKLEDSAMYFCASSESRSLKPQHFGDGTRLSIL.

V is TRBV4-1 and J is TRBJ1-2; the D gene is possibly TRBD1 (5 bases). Germline values: CDR1 MGHRA, CDR2 YSYEKL. This CDR3 is 16 amino acids long. V was pared by 0 bases and J by 2 bases, with 13 bases between. CDR3 sequence (DNA): TGCGCCAGCAGCCAAGATGTGGGGCGGGAAAACTATGGCTACACCTTC. Protein: CASSQDVGRENYGYTF.

The sample holds a few counts of this clonotype. This chain uses TRBV19 with TRBJ2-5; possibly TRBD1 for D (6 bases). V was shortened by 4 bases and J by 4 bases, with 13 bases between the two germline ends. Germline V gene lookup returns CDR1 LNHDA and CDR2 SQIVND (reference sequence). This CDR3 has 14 amino acids. The CDR3 here is CASSKQGPGETQYF. For the CDR3, the DNA is TGTGCCAGTAGTAAACAGGGTCCAGGAGAGACCCAGTACTTC.

Judged by abundance, this clonotype is medium-sized. This chain uses TRBV6-5 with TRBJ1-6; 11 nucleotides match TRBD1. This CDR3 comprises 16 residues. From germline, CDR1 is MNHEY and CDR2 SVGAGI. V lost 2 bases to trimming and J lost 14 bases; unmatched junction nucleotides: 11. The DNA of the CDR3 is TGTGCCAGCAGTTACGGGGACAGGGGGTTTCCTCTGACCCTCCACTTT. Encoded protein: CASSYGDRGFPLTLHF.

In DNA form, the CDR3 reads TGTGCCAGCAGAAGACAGGGGGACAGGGAGTCGGATTCACCCCTCCACTTT. Its protein product is CASRRQGDRESDSPLHF. The chain is built from TRBV4-2 and TRBJ1-6; TRBD1 matches at 9 bases. Germline lookup yields CDR1 LGHNA and CDR2 YNFKEQ. Trimming at V came to 6 bases and at J to 8 bases, leaving 14 bases not matched to a gene. There are 17 residues in the CDR3.

By its share, this clonotype is medium-sized. V gene TRBV20-1 combines with J gene TRBJ1-2, with D possibly TRBD1 on 5 matching bases. Trimming took off 8 bases at V and 4 bases at J, with 11 bases between the two ends. The CDR3 contains 11 residues. Germline lookup yields CDR1 DFQATT and CDR2 SNEGSKA (reference sequence). CDR3 sequence: CSPSGGYGYTF. CDR3 bases: TGCAGTCCCAGCGGGGGCTATGGCTACACCTTC.

V gene TRBV11-3 combines with J gene TRBJ2-5; 12 bases agree with TRBD2. Trimming cost V 4 bases and J 5 bases; bases outside gene matches: 8. In germline, CDR1 is SGHNT, CDR2 YENEEA. This CDR3 spans 16 amino acids. This CDR3 is CASSYLLAGGYETQYF. In DNA form, the CDR3 reads TGTGCCAGCAGCTACCTACTAGCGGGGGGTTATGAGACCCAGTACTTC.

This clonotype has just a few counts. The rearrangement joins TRBV12-3 or TRBV12-4 to TRBJ1-5; D might be TRBD1 (5 bases). The V end lost 5 bases, the J end lost 3 bases, and 11 bases lay between the germline ends. The CDR3 contains 14 residues. As DNA, the CDR3 is TGTGCCAGCAGTCAACAGGATGTCAATCAGCCCCAGCATTTT. It encodes CASSQQDVNQPQHF.

The V and J genes are TRBV10-1 and TRBJ2-3; D is perhaps TRBD1 or TRBD2 (5 bases each). The CDR3 has 13 amino acids. Germline assignment: CDR1 WNHNN and CDR2 SYGVQD (reference sequence). V lost 1 base and J lost 8, with 10 bases in between. The CDR3 here is CASSELRGGTQYF. CDR3 coding DNA: TGCGCCAGCAGTGAGTTGAGGGGCGGTACGCAGTATTTT.

This clonotype was seen a few times. The chain uses TRBV24-1 and TRBJ2-3; possibly TRBD2 for D (6 bases). CDR1 and CDR2 (germline): KGHDR, SFDVKD. Trimming shortened V by 9 bases and J by 2 bases, and 11 bases separated the two germline ends. This CDR3 contains 13 residues. Here the CDR3 reads CATGGLITDTQYF. CDR3 nucleotide sequence: TGTGCCACCGGGGGACTCATCACAGATACGCAGTATTTT.

This chain connects TRBV20-1 to TRBJ2-3; 9 positions agree with TRBD1. The germline CDR1 and CDR2 sequences are DFQATT and SNEGSKA (reference sequence). The junction had 6 bases not matched to a gene; V was cut back by 6 bases and J by 5 bases. CDR3 length equals 13 residues. CDR3 nucleotides: TGCAGTGCACCGGGACAGGGTGAAGATACGCAGTATTTT. This gives the protein CSAPGQGEDTQYF.

The J gene is TRBJ1-3, the V gene TRBV7-9; no clear D. CDR1 and CDR2 (germline): SEHNR, FQNEAQ (reference sequence). With 4 bases removed from V and 1 base from J, the gap between germline ends came to 8 bases. This CDR3 has 14 residues. CDR3 in amino acids: CASSSRTSGNTIYF. The DNA of the CDR3 is TGTGCCAGCAGCTCGAGGACGTCTGGAAACACCATATATTTT.

This clonotype is medium-sized within its sample. This chain joins TRBV27 and TRBJ1-6; 9 positions match TRBD1. Germline V gene data show CDR1 as MNHEY and CDR2 as SMNVEV (reference sequence). The CDR3 has 15 amino acids. The V segment lost 4 bases and the J segment 6 bases; nucleotides outside the gene matches: 4. The CDR3 reads CASSYRGQVNSPLHF. The CDR3 region has the DNA TGTGCCAGCAGTTACAGGGGGCAGGTTAATTCACCCCTCCACTTT.

This clonotype has only a few counts. This chain connects TRBV2 to TRBJ1-5; no clear D gene. CDR1 is SNHLY and CDR2 is FYNNEI in the germline V gene. CDR3 length: 15 amino acids. Between the trimmed V and J ends, which lost 6 bases and 0 bases, there was a span of 12 bases. CDR3 amino acids: CASSKQGNSNQPQHF. The CDR3 nucleotides are TGTGCCAGCAGCAAGCAAGGCAATAGCAATCAGCCCCAGCATTTT.

This chain links TRBV11-2 with TRBJ1-2; 11 bases agree with TRBD1. V dropped 6 bases and J dropped 1; count of bases not matched to a gene: 7. The CDR3 has 16 residues. CDR1 is SGHAT and CDR2 is FQNNGV in the germline V gene. The CDR3 sequence is CASRKGQGAYNYGYTF. The CDR3 nucleotides read TGTGCCAGCAGGAAAGGACAGGGGGCATATAACTATGGCTACACCTTC.

This clonotype was seen a few times. The genes are TRBV6-4 and TRBJ2-3, with unresolved D. Germline CDR1 is MRHNA and CDR2 is SNTAGT. The CDR3 sequence is 14 residues long. Trimming took 2 bases from V and 2 from J, leaving 8 bases between them. CDR3: CASSDGRFTDTQYF. CDR3 sequence (DNA): TGTGCCAGCAGTGACGGCCGGTTCACAGATACGCAGTATTTT.

CDR3 nucleotide sequence: TGTGCCAGTAGTAGTACGTACGGAACCTACGAGCAGTACTTC. Protein product: CASSSTYGTYEQYF. The chain couples TRBV19 to TRBJ2-7; unclear D gene. Germline CDR1 reads LNHDA; CDR2 reads SQIVND (reference sequence). Deletions cut 4 bases from V and 2 bases from J, with 12 bases between. The CDR3 is 14 residues long.

CDR3: CASSYGLAVPSTDTQYF. CDR3 nucleotides: TGTGCCAGCAGTTACGGACTAGCGGTTCCTAGCACAGATACGCAGTATTTT. This chain connects TRBV5-4 to TRBJ2-3; 10 bases line up with TRBD2. Germline CDR1 reads SGHNT; CDR2 reads YYREEE (reference sequence). The CDR3 runs to 17 residues. V dropped 5 bases and J dropped 0; count of bases not matched to a gene: 9. The complete variable domain, with remaining parts taken from reference TRBV5-4 and TRBJ2-3, reads ETGVTQSPTHLIKTRGQQVTLRCSSQSGHNTVSWYQQALGQGPQFIFQYYREEENGRGNFPPRFSGLQFPNYSSELNVNALELDDSALYLCASSYGLAVPSTDTQYFGPGTRLTVL.

The genes are TRBV12-3 or TRBV12-4 and TRBJ2-3; no firm D call. The germline V and J ends were trimmed by 6 bases and 2 bases, with 3 bases remaining between them. The CDR3 has 11 amino acids. CDR3 loop: CASRYTDTQYF. CDR3 DNA sequence: TGTGCCAGCAGATACACAGATACGCAGTATTTT.

The sample holds a few counts of this clonotype. The chain uses TRBV11-2 and TRBJ2-5; possible D gene TRBD2, 5 bases. The V gene lost 1 base and the J gene lost 3 bases, with 9 bases spanning the gap. Per germline, CDR1 SGHAT and CDR2 FQNNGV. The CDR3 loop spans 14 amino acids. DNA for the CDR3: TGTGCCAGCAGCTTAGGTGGGGAGAAAGAGACCCAGTACTTC. Its translation: CASSLGGEKETQYF.

This clonotype was observed a few times. The chain couples TRBV7-9 to TRBJ1-3; D is unclear. The CDR3 is 15 amino acids. Germline CDR1 reads SEHNR; CDR2 reads FQNEAQ (reference sequence). V was cut by 3 bases and J by 3 bases, with 12 bases left in between. In nucleotides, the CDR3 is TGTGCCAGCAGCTTTGTTTCAGCAGTTGGAAACACCATATATTTT. Translated: CASSFVSAVGNTIYF.

This clonotype occurred a few times. This sequence joins TRBV6-5 and TRBJ2-7; no clear D. Trimming shortened V by 0 bases and J by 1 base, and 10 bases separated the two germline ends. The V gene's germline CDR1 is MNHEY and CDR2 SVGAGI. The CDR3 has 15 amino acids. For the CDR3, the DNA is TGTGCCAGCAGTTACTCTTTTGGTGAGTCCTACGAGCAGTACTTC. This translates into CASSYSFGESYEQYF.

This clonotype turned up a few times. For the CDR3, the DNA is TGTGCCAGCAGTGAAGTGGAGCCCCAGCATTTT. Encoded protein: CASSEVEPQHF. This chain links TRBV6-1 with TRBJ1-5; D is unclear. Germline V gene sequence: CDR1 MNHNS, CDR2 SASEGT. Trimming stripped 1 base from V and 8 bases from J, with 3 bases between. The CDR3 has 11 residues.

This clonotype has only a few counts. This chain joins TRBV28 and TRBJ1-5; D not resolved. CDR1 MDHEN and CDR2 SYDVKM come from the germline V gene. This CDR3 spans 13 amino acids. Deletions cut 6 bases from V and 9 bases from J, with 15 bases between. The CDR3 is CASRLGSRRPQHF. As DNA, the CDR3 is TGTGCCAGCAGGCTAGGGAGTAGGAGGCCCCAGCATTTT. The full variable domain, with the rest looked up from reference TRBV28 and TRBJ1-5, is DVKVTQSSRYLVKRTGEKVFLECVQDMDHENMFWYRQDPGLGLRLIYFSYDVKMKEKGDIPEGYSVSREKKERFSLILESASTNQTSMYLCASRLGSRRPQHFGDGTRLSIL.

This clonotype was found a few times. J is TRBJ2-7 and V is TRBV20-1; the D gene could be TRBD1 or TRBD2 (5 bases each). The CDR3 runs 11 residues. Germline CDR1 and CDR2: DFQATT and SNEGSKA (reference sequence). V was clipped by 3 bases and J by 6 bases, with 9 bases between them. In nucleotides, the CDR3 is TGCAGTGCTAGTGAGGGGCGCGAGCAGTACTTC. This gives the protein CSASEGREQYF.

This chain joins TRBV20-1 and TRBJ1-6; 10 bases are shared with TRBD1. This CDR3 contains 15 residues. Unmatched junction bases numbered 10, after V lost 5 bases and J lost 9 bases. Germline assignment: CDR1 DFQATT and CDR2 SNEGSKA (reference sequence). CDR3 loop: CSAFLDGTGVSPLHF. As DNA, the CDR3 is TGCAGTGCTTTTTTAGATGGGACAGGGGTTTCACCCCTCCACTTT.

This clonotype has just a few counts. The rearrangement links TRBV7-9 to TRBJ1-4; 8 bases match TRBD1. The germline gives CDR1 SEHNR, CDR2 FQNEAQ (reference sequence). The CDR3 sequence is 15 residues long. The V and J ends lost 5 bases and 5 bases, in that order; junction bases with no gene match: 7. Written as DNA, the CDR3 is TGTGCCAGCAGCCCCGACAGGGGCGAGAATGAAAAACTGTTTTTT. This encodes CASSPDRGENEKLFF. The full variable domain, its missing parts supplied by reference TRBV7-9 and TRBJ1-4, is DTGVSQNPRHKITKRGQNVTFRCDPISEHNRLYWYRQTLGQGPEFLTYFQNEAQLEKSRLLSDRFSAERPKGSFSTLEIQRTEQGDSAMYLCASSPDRGENEKLFFGSGTQLSVL.